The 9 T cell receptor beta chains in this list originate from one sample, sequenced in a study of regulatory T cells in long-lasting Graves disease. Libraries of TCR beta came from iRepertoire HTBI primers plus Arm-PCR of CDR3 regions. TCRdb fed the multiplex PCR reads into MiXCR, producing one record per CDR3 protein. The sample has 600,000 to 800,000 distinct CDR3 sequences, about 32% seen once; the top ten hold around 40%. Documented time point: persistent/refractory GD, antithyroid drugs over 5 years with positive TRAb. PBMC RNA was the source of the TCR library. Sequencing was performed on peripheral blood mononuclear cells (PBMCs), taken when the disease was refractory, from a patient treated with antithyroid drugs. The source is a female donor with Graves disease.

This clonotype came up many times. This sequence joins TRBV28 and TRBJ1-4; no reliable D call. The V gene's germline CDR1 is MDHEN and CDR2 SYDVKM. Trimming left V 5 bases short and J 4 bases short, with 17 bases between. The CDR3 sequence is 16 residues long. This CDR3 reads CASSATDPWGNEKLFF. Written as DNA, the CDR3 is TGTGCCAGCAGTGCAACCGACCCTTGGGGTAATGAAAAACTGTTTTTT.

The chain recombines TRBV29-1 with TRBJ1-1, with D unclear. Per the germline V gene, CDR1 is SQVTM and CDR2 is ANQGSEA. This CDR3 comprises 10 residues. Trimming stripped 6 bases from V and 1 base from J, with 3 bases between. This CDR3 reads CSVQNTEAFF. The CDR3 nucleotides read TGCAGCGTACAGAACACTGAAGCTTTCTTT.

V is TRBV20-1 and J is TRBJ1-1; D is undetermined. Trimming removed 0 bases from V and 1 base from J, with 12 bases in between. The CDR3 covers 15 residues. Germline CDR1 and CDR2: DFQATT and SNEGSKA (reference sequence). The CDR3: CSARDRGLGNTEAFF. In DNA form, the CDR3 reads TGCAGTGCTAGAGATCGCGGGTTAGGGAACACTGAAGCTTTCTTT.

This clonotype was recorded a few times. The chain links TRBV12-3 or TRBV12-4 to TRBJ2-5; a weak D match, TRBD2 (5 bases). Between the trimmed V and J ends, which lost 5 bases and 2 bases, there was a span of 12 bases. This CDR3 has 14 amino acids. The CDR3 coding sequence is TGTGCCAGCAGTCTATCGAGACTACAAGAGACCCAGTACTTC. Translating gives CASSLSRLQETQYF.

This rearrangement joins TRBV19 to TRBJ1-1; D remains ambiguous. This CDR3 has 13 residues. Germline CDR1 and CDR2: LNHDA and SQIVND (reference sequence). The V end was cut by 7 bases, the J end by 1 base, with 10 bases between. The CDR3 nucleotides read TGTGCCAGTACACCCATGTGGAACACTGAAGCTTTCTTT. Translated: CASTPMWNTEAFF.

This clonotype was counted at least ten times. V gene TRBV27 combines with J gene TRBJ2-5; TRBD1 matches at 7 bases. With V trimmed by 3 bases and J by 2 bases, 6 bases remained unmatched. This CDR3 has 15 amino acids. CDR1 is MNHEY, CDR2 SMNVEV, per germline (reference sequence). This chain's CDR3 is CASSFGRGRQETQYF. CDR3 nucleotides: TGTGCCAGCAGTTTCGGAAGGGGGCGTCAAGAGACCCAGTACTTC.

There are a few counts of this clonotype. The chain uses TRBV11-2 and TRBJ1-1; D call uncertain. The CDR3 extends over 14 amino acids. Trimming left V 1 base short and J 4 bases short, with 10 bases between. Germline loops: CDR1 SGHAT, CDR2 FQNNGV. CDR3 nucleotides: TGTGCCAGCAGCTTAGGGACGGCGGCCACTGAAGCTTTCTTT. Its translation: CASSLGTAATEAFF. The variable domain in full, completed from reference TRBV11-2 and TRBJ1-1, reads EAGVAQSPRYKIIEKRQSVAFWCNPISGHATLYWYQQILGQGPKLLIQFQNNGVVDDSQLPKDRFSAERLKGVDSTLKIQPAKLEDSAVYLCASSLGTAATEAFFGQGTRLTVV.

CDR3 sequence reads: CASRTGTGATGELFF. DNA for the CDR3: TGTGCCAGCAGAACCGGGACAGGGGCGACCGGGGAGCTGTTTTTT. This chain connects TRBV5-5 to TRBJ2-2; 10 nucleotides line up with TRBD1. The CDR3 extends over 15 amino acids. Per germline, CDR1 SGHKS and CDR2 YYEKEE (reference sequence). V lost 5 bases, J lost 5 bases, and 6 bases stayed unmatched. Supplemented by reference TRBV5-5 and TRBJ2-2, the full variable domain reads DAGVTQSPTHLIKTRGQQVTLRCSPISGHKSVSWYQQVLGQGPQFIFQYYEKEERGRGNFPDRFSARQFPNYSSELNVNALLLGDSALYLCASRTGTGATGELFFGEGSRLTVL.

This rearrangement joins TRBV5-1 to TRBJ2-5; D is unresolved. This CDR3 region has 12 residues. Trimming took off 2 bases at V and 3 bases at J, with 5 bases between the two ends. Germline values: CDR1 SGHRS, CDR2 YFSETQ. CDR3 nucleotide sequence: TGCGCCAGCAGCTTCCCGGAAGAGACCCAGTACTTC. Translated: CASSFPEETQYF.